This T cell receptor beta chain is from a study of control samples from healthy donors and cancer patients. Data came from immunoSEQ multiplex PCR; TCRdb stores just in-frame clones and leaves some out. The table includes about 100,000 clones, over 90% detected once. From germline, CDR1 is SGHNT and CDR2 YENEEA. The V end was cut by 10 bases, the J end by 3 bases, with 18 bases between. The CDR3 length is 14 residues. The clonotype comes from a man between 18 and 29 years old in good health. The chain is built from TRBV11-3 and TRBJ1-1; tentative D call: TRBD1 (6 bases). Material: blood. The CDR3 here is CATTRRGVDTEAFF. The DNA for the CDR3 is TGTGCCACCACCCGAAGGGGGGTGGACACTGAAGCTTTCTTT.